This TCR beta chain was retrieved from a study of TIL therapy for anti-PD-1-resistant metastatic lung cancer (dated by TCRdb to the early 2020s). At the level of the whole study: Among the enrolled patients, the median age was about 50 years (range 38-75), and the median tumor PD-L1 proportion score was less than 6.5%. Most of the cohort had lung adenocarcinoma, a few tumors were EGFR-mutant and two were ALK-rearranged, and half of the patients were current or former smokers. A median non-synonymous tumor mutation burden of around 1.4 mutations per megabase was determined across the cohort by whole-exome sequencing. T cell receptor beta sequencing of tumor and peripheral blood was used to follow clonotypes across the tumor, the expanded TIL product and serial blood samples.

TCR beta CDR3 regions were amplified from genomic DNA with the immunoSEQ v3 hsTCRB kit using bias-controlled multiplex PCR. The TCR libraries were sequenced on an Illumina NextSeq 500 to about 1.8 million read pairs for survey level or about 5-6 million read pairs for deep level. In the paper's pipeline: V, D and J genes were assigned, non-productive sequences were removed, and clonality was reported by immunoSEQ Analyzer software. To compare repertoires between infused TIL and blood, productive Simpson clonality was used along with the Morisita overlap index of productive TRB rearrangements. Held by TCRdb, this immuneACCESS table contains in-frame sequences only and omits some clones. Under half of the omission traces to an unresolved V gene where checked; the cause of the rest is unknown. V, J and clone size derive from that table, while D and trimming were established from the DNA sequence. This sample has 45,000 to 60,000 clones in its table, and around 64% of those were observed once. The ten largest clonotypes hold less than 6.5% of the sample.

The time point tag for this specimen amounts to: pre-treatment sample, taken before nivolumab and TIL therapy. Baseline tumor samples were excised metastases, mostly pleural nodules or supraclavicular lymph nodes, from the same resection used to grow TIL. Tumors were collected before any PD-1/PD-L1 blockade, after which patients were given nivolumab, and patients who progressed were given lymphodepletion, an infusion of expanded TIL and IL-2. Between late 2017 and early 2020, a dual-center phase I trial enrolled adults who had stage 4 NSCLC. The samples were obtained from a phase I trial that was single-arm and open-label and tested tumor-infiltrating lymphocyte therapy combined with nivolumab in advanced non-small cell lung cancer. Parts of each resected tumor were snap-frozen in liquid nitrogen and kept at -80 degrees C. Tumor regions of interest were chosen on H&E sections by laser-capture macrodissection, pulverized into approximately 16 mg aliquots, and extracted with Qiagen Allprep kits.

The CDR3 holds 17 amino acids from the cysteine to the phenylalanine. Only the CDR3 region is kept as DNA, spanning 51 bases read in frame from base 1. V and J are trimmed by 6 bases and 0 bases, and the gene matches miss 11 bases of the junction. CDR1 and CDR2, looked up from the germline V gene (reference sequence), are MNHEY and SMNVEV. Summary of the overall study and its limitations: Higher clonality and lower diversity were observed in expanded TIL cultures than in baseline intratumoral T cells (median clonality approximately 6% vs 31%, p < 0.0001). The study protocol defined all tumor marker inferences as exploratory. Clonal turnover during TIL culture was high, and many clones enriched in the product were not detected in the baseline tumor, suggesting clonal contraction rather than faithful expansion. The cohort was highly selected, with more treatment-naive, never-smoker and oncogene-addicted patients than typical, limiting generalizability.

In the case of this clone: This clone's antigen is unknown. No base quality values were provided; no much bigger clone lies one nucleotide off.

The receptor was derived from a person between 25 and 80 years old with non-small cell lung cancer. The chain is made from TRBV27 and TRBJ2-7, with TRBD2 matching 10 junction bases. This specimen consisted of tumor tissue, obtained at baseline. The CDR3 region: CASSQASGTSVSYEQYF. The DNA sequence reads TGTGCCAGCAGCCAAGCTTCCGGGACTAGCGTCTCCTACGAGCAGTACTTC.